This TCR beta chain is from a study of T-cell memory formation after mild COVID-19. The wider study: Across donors, TCR clusters were largely donor specific. Study-wide findings and caveats: Some responding clones appeared in pre-infection memory, suggesting cross-reactive memory joined.

This CDR3 region has 14 residues. Germline CDR1 reads SGHAT; CDR2 reads FQNNGV. V was clipped by 1 base and J by 5 bases, with 9 bases between them. There are many counts of this clonotype. Its antigen is unidentified. Using its own MiXCR run on the 5' RACE reads, TCRdb lists one record per CDR3 protein. The sample records hundreds of thousands of distinct CDR3 sequences, around 15% being singletons. The rearrangement uses TRBV11-2 and TRBJ2-1; D is ambiguous. The source material was PBMCs or a T cell subset sorted from them (not recorded which). This TCR came from a young man who had mild COVID-19 (a few samples of this study predate the infection). Cell type and time point are not known. The CDR3, as DNA: TGTGCCAGCAGCTTAGTAATCGACCACAATGAGCAGTTCTTC. Translating gives CASSLVIDHNEQFF.